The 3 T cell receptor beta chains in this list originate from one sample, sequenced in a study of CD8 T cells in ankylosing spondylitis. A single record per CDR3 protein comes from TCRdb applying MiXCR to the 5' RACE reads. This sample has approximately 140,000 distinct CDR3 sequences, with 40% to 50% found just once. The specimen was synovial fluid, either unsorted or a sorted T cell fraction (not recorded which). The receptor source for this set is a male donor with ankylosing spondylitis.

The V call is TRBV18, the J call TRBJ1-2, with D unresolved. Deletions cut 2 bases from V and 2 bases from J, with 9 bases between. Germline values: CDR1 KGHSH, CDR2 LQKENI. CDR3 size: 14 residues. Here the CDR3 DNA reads TGTGCCAGCTCACCAGGGAGTAGCAACTATGGCTACACCTTC. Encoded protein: CASSPGSSNYGYTF. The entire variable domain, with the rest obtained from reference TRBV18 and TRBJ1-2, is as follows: NAGVMQNPRHLVRRRGQEARLRCSPMKGHSHVYWYRQLPEEGLKFMVYLQKENIIDESGMPKERFSAEFPKEGPSILRIQQVVRGDSAAYFCASSPGSSNYGYTFGSGTRLTVV.

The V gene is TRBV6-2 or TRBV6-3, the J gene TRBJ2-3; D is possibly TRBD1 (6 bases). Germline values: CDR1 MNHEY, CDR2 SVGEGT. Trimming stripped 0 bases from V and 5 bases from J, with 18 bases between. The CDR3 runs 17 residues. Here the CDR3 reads CASSYSISGRGQDTQYF. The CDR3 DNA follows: TGTGCCAGCAGTTACTCGATTTCGGGAAGGGGACAAGATACGCAGTATTTT.

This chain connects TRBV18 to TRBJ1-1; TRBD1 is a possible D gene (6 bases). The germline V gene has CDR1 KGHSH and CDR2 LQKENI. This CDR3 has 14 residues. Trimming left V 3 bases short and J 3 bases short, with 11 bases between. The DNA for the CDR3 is TGTGCCAGCTCACCGGACAGAAGTTACACTGAAGCTTTCTTT. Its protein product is CASSPDRSYTEAFF.